A selection of T cell receptor beta chains follows, all from one sample in a study of human T cells and chemical hapten exposure. TCRdb re-analysed the RACE reads in MiXCR, keeping a single row per CDR3 protein. This table holds roughly 130,000 distinct CDR3 sequences, about 8.2% found once. The sample taken for sequencing was whole blood. These receptors were collected from a male donor in good health. Some clones in this sample may be carry-over from other donors' samples. The CDR3 runs from the conserved cysteine through the conserved F or W. A D gene is named only where the DNA matches it firmly. Only some rows state a clone size, as once, few, many or a class for expanded clones.

abundance	v_gene	d_gene	j_gene	len	CDR3nt	CDR3aa
-	TRBV11-2	TRBD1	TRBJ1-6	16	TGTGCCAGCAGCTTAGAACGACAGGGGGTCTATTCACCCCTCCACTTT	CASSLERQGVYSPLHF
few	TRBV7-2	-	TRBJ2-7	15	TGTGCCAGCAGCTTAAATCCCGGAAGCTCCTACGAGCAGTACTTC	CASSLNPGSSYEQYF
-	TRBV4-3	-	TRBJ2-3	15	TGCGCCAGCAGCCAAGTGGGGCCTCCCACAGATACGCAGTATTTT	CASSQVGPPTDTQYF
-	TRBV5-1	TRBD1	TRBJ2-4	16	TGCGCCAGCAGCTTGGGGGACAGGGAGGCCAAAAACATTCAGTACTTC	CASSLGDREAKNIQYF
-	TRBV6-2/TRBV6-3	-	TRBJ2-1	14	TGTGCCAGCAGCCTCCTAGCGTCCGGATACGAGCAGTTCTTC	CASSLLASGYEQFF
-	TRBV9	TRBD1	TRBJ1-1	19	TGTGCCAGCAGCGCAAGGCCGGGACAGGGGTCCTCGGCTGCCACTGAAGCTTTCTTT	CASSARPGQGSSAATEAFF
few	TRBV6-2/TRBV6-3	TRBD2	TRBJ2-1	13	TGTGCCAGCAGTTATGGGACTAGTCTTGAGCAGTTCTTC	CASSYGTSLEQFF
-	TRBV5-8	TRBD1	TRBJ2-1	16	TGTGTCAGCAGCTTTGGGGACAGGGGGCCTTACAATGAGCAGTTCTTC	CVSSFGDRGPYNEQFF
many	TRBV20-1	TRBD1	TRBJ2-7	14	TGCAGTGCCGGCCCGGGGACAGGTGGCTACGAGCAGTACTTC	CSAGPGTGGYEQYF
many	TRBV7-2	-	TRBJ1-5	15	TGTGCCAGCAGCTTAGATCTGGGGAGCAATCAGCCCCAGCATTTT	CASSLDLGSNQPQHF
many	TRBV12-3/TRBV12-4	-	TRBJ2-6	15	TGTGCCAGCAGTACCTGGGATTACGGGGCCAACGTCCTGACTTTC	CASSTWDYGANVLTF
many	TRBV7-2	TRBD2	TRBJ2-2	16	TGTGCCAGCAGCTTATATTCTAGCGGGGCCACCGGGGAGCTGTTTTTT	CASSLYSSGATGELFF
few	TRBV5-6	-	TRBJ1-1	15	TGTGCCAGCAGCTTGTCGGGGCTGACGAACACTGAAGCTTTCTTT	CASSLSGLTNTEAFF
many	TRBV20-1	TRBD2	TRBJ2-3	16	TGCAGTGCCTCCCCGGGACTAGCAGATAGCACAGATACGCAGTATTTT	CSASPGLADSTDTQYF
-	TRBV4-3	TRBD1	TRBJ2-7	15	TGCGCCAGCAGCCAAGAGGGACAGGGGAGATACGAGCAGTACTTC	CASSQEGQGRYEQYF
few	TRBV7-2	-	TRBJ1-1	14	TGTGCCAGCAGCTTAGGGGGCCAAAAAACTGAAGCTTTCTTT	CASSLGGQKTEAFF
few	TRBV2	TRBD2	TRBJ2-7	14	TGTGCCAGCAAATCGACTAGCCCTATCTACGAGCAGTACTTC	CASKSTSPIYEQYF
many	TRBV6-6	-	TRBJ1-1	14	TGTGCCAGCAGTTCTGGGGGCGGGGACACTGAAGCTTTCTTT	CASSSGGGDTEAFF
many	TRBV11-2	TRBD2	TRBJ2-3	16	TGTGCCAGCAGCTTCTCCGCGGGGGGGAGTACAGATACGCAGTATTTT	CASSFSAGGSTDTQYF
many	TRBV12-3/TRBV12-4	TRBD1	TRBJ2-7	16	TGTGCCAGCAGTTTAGTTGTCACAGGGGGAGACTACGAGCAGTACTTC	CASSLVVTGGDYEQYF
-	TRBV20-1	-	TRBJ2-3	18	TGCAGTGCTAGAGATCTTCTCCGGGCCTCCTTAGCAGCAGATACGCAGTATTTT	CSARDLLRASLAADTQYF
few	TRBV7-9	-	TRBJ1-1	14	TGTGCCAGCAGCCCAACCCCGGGGCGGACTGAAGCTTTCTTT	CASSPTPGRTEAFF
many	TRBV5-6	-	TRBJ2-2	16	TGTGCCAGCAGCTTGGTAGGGGCCAGTAACACCGGGGAGCTGTTTTTT	CASSLVGASNTGELFF
few	TRBV7-9	-	TRBJ2-3	17	TGTGCCAGCAGCTCCGAGTTGGGAGCTGACACCACAGATACGCAGTATTTT	CASSSELGADTTDTQYF
-	TRBV6-1	TRBD1	TRBJ2-6	16	TGTGCCAGCAGTGCAACGACAGGGTCCGGGGCCAACGTCCTGACTTTC	CASSATTGSGANVLTF
few	TRBV14	-	TRBJ1-6	19	TGTGCCAGCAGCCAAGATGGCGGGCTAGGGGCCTCCTATAATTCACCCCTCCACTTT	CASSQDGGLGASYNSPLHF